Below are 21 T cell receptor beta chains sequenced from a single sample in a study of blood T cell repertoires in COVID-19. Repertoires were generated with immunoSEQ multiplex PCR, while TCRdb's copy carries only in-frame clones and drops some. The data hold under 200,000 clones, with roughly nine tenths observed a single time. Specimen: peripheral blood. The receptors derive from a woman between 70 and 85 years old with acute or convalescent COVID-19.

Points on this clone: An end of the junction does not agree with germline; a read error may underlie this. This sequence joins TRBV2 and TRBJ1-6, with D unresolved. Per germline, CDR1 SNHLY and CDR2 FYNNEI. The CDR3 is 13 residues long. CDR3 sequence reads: CASREVSGSPLHF. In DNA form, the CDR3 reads TGTGCCAGCAGGGAAGTAAGTGGCTCACCCCTCCACTTT. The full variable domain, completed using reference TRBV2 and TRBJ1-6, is EPEVTQTPSHQVTQMGQEVILRCVPISNHLYFYWYRQILGQKVEFLVSFYNNEISEKSEIFDDQFSVERPDGSNFTLKIRSTKLEDSAMYFCASREVSGSPLHFGNGTRLTVT.

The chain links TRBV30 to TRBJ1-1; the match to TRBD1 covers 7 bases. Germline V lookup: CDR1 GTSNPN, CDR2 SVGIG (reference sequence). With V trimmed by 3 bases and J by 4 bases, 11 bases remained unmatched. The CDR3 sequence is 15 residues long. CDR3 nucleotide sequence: TGTGCCTGGAGCCCCGGCCTCACAGGGGCCACTGAAGCTTTCTTT. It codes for CAWSPGLTGATEAFF.

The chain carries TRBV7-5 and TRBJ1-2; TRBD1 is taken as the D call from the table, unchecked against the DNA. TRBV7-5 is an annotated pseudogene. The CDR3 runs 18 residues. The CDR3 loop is CARSLSVLGQAKIYGYTF. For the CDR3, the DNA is TGTGCCAGAAGCTTATCGGTCCTGGGACAGGCCAAGATCTATGGCTACACCTTC.

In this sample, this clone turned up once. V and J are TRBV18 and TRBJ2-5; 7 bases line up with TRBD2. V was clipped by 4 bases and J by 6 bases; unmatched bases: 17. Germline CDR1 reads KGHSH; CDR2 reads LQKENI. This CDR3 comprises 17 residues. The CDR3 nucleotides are TGTGCCAGCTCACTGCGGACTAGTCCGGGCGTACGGCAGACCCAGTACTTC. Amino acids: CASSLRTSPGVRQTQYF.

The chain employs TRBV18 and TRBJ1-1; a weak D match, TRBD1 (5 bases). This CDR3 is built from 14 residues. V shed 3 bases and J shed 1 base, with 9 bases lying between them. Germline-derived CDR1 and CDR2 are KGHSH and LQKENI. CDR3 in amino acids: CASSPATGNTEAFF. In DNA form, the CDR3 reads TGTGCCAGCTCACCCGCTACAGGGAACACTGAAGCTTTCTTT.

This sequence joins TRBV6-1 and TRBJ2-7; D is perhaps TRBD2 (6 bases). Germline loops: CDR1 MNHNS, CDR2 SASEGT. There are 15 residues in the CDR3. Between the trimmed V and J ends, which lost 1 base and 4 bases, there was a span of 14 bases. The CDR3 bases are TGTGCCAGCAGTGAAGGGAGGGGACCGTGGTACGAGCAGTACTTC. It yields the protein CASSEGRGPWYEQYF.

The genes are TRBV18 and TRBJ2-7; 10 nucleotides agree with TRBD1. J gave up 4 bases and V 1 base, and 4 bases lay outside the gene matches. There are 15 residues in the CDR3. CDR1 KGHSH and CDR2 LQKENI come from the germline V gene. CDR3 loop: CASSPRGTGEYEQYF. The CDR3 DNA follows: TGTGCCAGCTCACCACGCGGGACAGGGGAGTACGAGCAGTACTTC. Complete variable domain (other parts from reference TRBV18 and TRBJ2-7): NAGVMQNPRHLVRRRGQEARLRCSPMKGHSHVYWYRQLPEEGLKFMVYLQKENIIDESGMPKERFSAEFPKEGPSILRIQQVVRGDSAAYFCASSPRGTGEYEQYFGPGTRLTVT.

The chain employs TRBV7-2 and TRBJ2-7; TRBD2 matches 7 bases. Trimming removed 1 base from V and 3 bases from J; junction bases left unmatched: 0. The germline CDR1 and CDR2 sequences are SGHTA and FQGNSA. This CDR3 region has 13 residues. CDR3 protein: CASSLGGGYEQYF. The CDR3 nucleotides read TGTGCCAGCAGCTTAGGGGGGGGCTACGAGCAGTACTTC.

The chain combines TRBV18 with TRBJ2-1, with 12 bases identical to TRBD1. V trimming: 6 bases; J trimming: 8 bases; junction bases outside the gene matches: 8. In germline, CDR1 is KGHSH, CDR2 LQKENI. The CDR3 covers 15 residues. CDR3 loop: CASSLFGTGGDEQFF. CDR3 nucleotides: TGTGCCAGCTCTCTATTCGGGACAGGGGGCGATGAGCAGTTCTTC.

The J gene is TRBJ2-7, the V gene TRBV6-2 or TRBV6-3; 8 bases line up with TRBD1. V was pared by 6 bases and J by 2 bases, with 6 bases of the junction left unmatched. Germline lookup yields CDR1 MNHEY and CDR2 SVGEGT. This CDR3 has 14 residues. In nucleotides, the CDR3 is TGTGCCAGCAGCTCCGGGACAGGAACCTACGAGCAGTACTTC. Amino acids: CASSSGTGTYEQYF.

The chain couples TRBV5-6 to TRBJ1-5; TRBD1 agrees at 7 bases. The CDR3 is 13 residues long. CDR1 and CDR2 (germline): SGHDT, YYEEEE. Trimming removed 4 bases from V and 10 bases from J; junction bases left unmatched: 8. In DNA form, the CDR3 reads TGTGCCAGCAGCAGGGGACAGCTCTATCCCCAGCATTTT. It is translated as CASSRGQLYPQHF.

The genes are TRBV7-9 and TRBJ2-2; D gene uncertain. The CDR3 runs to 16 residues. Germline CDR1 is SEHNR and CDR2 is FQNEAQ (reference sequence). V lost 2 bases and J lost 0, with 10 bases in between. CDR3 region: CASSLSAKSNTGELFF. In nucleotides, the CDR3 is TGTGCCAGCAGCTTAAGCGCGAAGTCGAACACCGGGGAGCTGTTTTTT. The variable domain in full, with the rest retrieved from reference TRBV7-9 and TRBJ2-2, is DTGVSQNPRHKITKRGQNVTFRCDPISEHNRLYWYRQTLGQGPEFLTYFQNEAQLEKSRLLSDRFSAERPKGSFSTLEIQRTEQGDSAMYLCASSLSAKSNTGELFFGEGSRLTVL.

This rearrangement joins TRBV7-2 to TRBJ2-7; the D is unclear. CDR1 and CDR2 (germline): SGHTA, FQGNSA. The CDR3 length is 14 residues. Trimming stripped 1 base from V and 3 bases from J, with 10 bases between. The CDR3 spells CASSLDGALYEQYF. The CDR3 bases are TGTGCCAGCAGCTTAGACGGAGCCCTCTACGAGCAGTACTTC.

CDR3: CASSYGAGGPRNNEQFF. CDR3 bases: TGTGCCAGCAGTTACGGGGCGGGAGGCCCTCGTAACAATGAGCAGTTCTTC. The chain is built from TRBV6-2 or TRBV6-3 and TRBJ2-1; 8 bases align to TRBD2. The V segment lost 2 bases and the J segment 5 bases; nucleotides outside the gene matches: 11. The germline V gene encodes CDR1 MNHEY and CDR2 SVGEGT. This CDR3 has 17 residues.

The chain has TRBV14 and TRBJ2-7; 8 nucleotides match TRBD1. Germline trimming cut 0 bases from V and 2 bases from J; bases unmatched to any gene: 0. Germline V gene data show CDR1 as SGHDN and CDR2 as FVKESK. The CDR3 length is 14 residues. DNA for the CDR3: TGTGCCAGCAGCCAAGACAGGGGGCCCTACGAGCAGTACTTC. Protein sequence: CASSQDRGPYEQYF. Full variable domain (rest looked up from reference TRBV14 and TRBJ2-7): EAGVTQFPSHSVIEKGQTVTLRCDPISGHDNLYWYRRVMGKEIKFLLHFVKESKQDESGMPNNRFLAERTGGTYSTLKVQPAELEDSGVYFCASSQDRGPYEQYFGPGTRLTVT.

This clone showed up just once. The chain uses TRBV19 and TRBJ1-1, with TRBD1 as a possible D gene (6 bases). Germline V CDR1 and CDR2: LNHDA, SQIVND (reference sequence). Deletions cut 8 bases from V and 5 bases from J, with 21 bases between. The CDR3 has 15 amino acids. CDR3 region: CASRRGVEGGTEAFF. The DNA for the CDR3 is TGTGCCAGTCGTCGAGGCGTGGAGGGGGGGACTGAAGCTTTCTTT.

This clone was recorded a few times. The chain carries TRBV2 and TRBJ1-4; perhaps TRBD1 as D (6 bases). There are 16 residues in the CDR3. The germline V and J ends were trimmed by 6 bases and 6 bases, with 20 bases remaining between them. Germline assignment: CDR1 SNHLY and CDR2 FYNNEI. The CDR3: CASSSPPHRVDEKLFF. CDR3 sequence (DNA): TGTGCCAGCAGCTCTCCCCCGCACAGGGTTGATGAAAAACTGTTTTTT.

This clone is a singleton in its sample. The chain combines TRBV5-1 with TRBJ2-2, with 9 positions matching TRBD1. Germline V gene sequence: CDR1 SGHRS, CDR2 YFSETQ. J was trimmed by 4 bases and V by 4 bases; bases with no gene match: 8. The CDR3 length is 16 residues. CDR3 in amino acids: CASSVPGQGGTGELFF. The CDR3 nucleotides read TGCGCCAGCAGCGTGCCGGGACAGGGAGGCACCGGGGAGCTGTTTTTT. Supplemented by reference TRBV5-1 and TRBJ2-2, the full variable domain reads KAGVTQTPRYLIKTRGQQVTLSCSPISGHRSVSWYQQTPGQGLQFLFEYFSETQRNKGNFPGRFSGRQFSNSRSEMNVSTLELGDSALYLCASSVPGQGGTGELFFGEGSRLTVL.

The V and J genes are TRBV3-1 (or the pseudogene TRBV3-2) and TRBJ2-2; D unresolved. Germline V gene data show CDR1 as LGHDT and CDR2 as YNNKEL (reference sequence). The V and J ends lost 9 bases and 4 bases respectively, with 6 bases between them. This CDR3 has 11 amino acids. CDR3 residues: CASTTTGELFF. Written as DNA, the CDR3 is TGTGCCAGTACTACCACCGGGGAGCTGTTTTTT.

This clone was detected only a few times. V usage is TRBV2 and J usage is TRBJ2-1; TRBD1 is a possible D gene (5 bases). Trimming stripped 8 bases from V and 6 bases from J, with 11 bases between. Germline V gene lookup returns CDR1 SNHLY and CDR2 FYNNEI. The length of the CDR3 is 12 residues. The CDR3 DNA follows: TGTGCCAGCCAAGACAGAAGCAATGAGCAGTTCTTC. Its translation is CASQDRSNEQFF.

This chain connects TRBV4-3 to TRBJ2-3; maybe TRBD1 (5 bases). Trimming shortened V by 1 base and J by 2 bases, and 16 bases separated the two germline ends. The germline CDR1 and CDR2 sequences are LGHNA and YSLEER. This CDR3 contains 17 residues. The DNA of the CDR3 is TGCGCCAGCAGCCAAGTGTTAAGGACAACCCTCACAGATACGCAGTATTTT. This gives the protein CASSQVLRTTLTDTQYF.